One and the same sample provided the 30 T cell receptor beta chains below, sequenced in a study of type 1 and type 2 diabetes patients. The PCR template was genomic DNA. Amplification of the beta chain CDR3 used 30 forward and 13 reverse multiplex primers. MiXCR was run by TCRdb on the multiplex PCR reads, yielding one entry per CDR3 protein. This table has a few hundred thousand distinct CDR3 sequences, roughly 44% appearing once. Sample: peripheral blood mononuclear cells (PBMCs). Source of these receptors: a man aged 18-30 years with type 2 diabetes.

The chain recombines TRBV19 with TRBJ2-5; 8 positions match TRBD1. Germline lookup yields CDR1 LNHDA and CDR2 SQIVND (reference sequence). The V gene end was trimmed by 3 bases and the J gene end by 5 bases; junction bases not matched to a gene: 5. There are 14 residues in the CDR3. The CDR3 loop reads CASSIQGAGETQYF. DNA for the CDR3: TGTGCCAGTAGTATTCAGGGGGCAGGGGAGACCCAGTACTTC. Full variable domain (remainder filled in from reference TRBV19 and TRBJ2-5): DGGITQSPKYLFRKEGQNVTLSCEQNLNHDAMYWYRQDPGQGLRLIYYSQIVNDFQKGDIAEGYSVSREKKESFPLTVTSAQKNPTAFYLCASSIQGAGETQYFGPGTRLLVL.

The gene calls are TRBV29-1 and TRBJ2-1; D is possibly TRBD2 (6 bases). The CDR3 has 18 amino acids. Trimming removed 7 bases from V and 0 bases from J, with 25 bases in between. The germline CDR1 and CDR2 sequences are SQVTM and ANQGSEA. The CDR3 DNA sequence: TGCAGCGCCGTCTCGTTCGGCTTCGGGAGCCCCTCCTACAATGAGCAGTTCTTC. This translates into CSAVSFGFGSPSYNEQFF.

The chain combines TRBV30 with TRBJ1-2; 9 bases map to TRBD1. V shed 2 bases, J shed 7 bases, and the junction held 11 bases outside the gene matches. There are 15 residues in the CDR3. Germline V gene sequence: CDR1 GTSNPN, CDR2 SVGIG (reference sequence). The CDR3 loop is CAWSSELQGAFGYTF. The CDR3 region has the DNA TGTGCCTGGAGTTCCGAGTTACAGGGGGCATTTGGCTACACCTTC.

This clonotype was seen many times. V is TRBV7-8 and J is TRBJ2-7, with D maybe TRBD2 (6 bases). V was cut by 5 bases and J by 0 bases, with 11 bases left in between. Germline V gene data show CDR1 as SGHVS and CDR2 as FQNEAQ. This CDR3 spans 14 amino acids. The CDR3 nucleotides are TGTGCCAGCAGCCCATTGACTAGCTCCTACGAGCAGTACTTC. Translation gives CASSPLTSSYEQYF.

This clonotype has more than one count but fewer than ten. The chain couples TRBV6-6 to TRBJ2-3; 11 bases align to TRBD2. V trimming: 5 bases; J trimming: 4 bases; junction bases outside the gene matches: 8. Germline CDR1 reads MNHNY; CDR2 reads SVGAGI (reference sequence). The CDR3 is made up of 16 amino acids. The chain's CDR3 is CASSLAGGSGSDTQYF. DNA for the CDR3: TGTGCCAGCAGTCTAGCGGGAGGATCTGGTTCAGATACGCAGTATTTT.

In this sample, this clonotype turned up a few times. This chain uses TRBV25-1 with TRBJ2-3; 7 nucleotides agree with TRBD1. Germline CDR1 and CDR2: MGHDK and SYGVNS. This CDR3 region has 14 residues. Germline trimming cut 4 bases from V and 5 bases from J; bases unmatched to any gene: 6. CDR3 DNA sequence: TGTGCCAGCAGTGCCAGCAGGGGGAAAGATACGCAGTATTTT. Protein sequence: CASSASRGKDTQYF.

V is TRBV10-3 and J is TRBJ1-5; 7 bases agree with TRBD1. V gave up 6 bases and J gave up 5 bases; unmatched junction bases: 4. This CDR3 region has 13 residues. Germline CDR1 ENHRY, CDR2 SYGVKD. CDR3 in DNA: TGTGCCATCAGGAGACAGGGAGATCAGCCCCAGCATTTT. Translated: CAIRRQGDQPQHF.

This clonotype was observed a few times. The CDR3 region has the DNA TGCAGCGTTGAAGTTCGCCTGAATACGCAGTATTTT. It translates to CSVEVRLNTQYF. The chain carries TRBV29-1 and TRBJ2-3; the D is unclear. Germline loops: CDR1 SQVTM, CDR2 ANQGSEA. Trimming removed 1 base at V and 7 bases at J, with 9 bases between. This CDR3 is built from 12 residues.

V gene TRBV7-2 combines with J gene TRBJ2-5; TRBD2 aligns across 8 bases. The germline V gene encodes CDR1 SGHTA and CDR2 FQGNSA. CDR3 length: 16 amino acids. V shed 2 bases and J 5 bases; nucleotides not matched to a gene: 10. CDR3 DNA: TGTGCCAGCAGCTTATGTGTGAATAGCGGGATTGAGACCCAGTACTTC. It translates to CASSLCVNSGIETQYF.

This rearrangement joins TRBV19 to TRBJ1-5, with TRBD1 identical over 8 bases. The CDR3 totals 14 residues. With 7 bases clipped from V and 5 bases from J, the junction kept 7 bases outside the gene matches. Germline CDR1 and CDR2: LNHDA and SQIVND (reference sequence). The DNA of the CDR3 is TGTGCCAGTACGCCGGGACAGGCCGATCAGCCCCAGCATTTT. Translating gives CASTPGQADQPQHF.

This clonotype was picked up a small number of times. The chain employs TRBV30 and TRBJ1-1; D gene uncertain. V dropped 0 bases and J dropped 3 bases, with 14 bases sitting between them. Germline CDR1 is GTSNPN and CDR2 is SVGIG (reference sequence). The CDR3 sequence is 15 residues long. In DNA, the CDR3 is TGTGCCTGGAGTGTTCTGGATAGGAGGGACACTGAAGCTTTCTTT. This encodes CAWSVLDRRDTEAFF.

The rearrangement joins TRBV30 to TRBJ2-7, with 8 nucleotides matching TRBD1. The CDR3 loop spans 14 amino acids. Germline loops: CDR1 GTSNPN, CDR2 SVGIG (reference sequence). Germline trimming cut 2 bases from V and 6 bases from J; bases unmatched to any gene: 9. CDR3 residues: CAWSLTGAAIEQYF. CDR3 nucleotide sequence: TGTGCCTGGAGTCTGACAGGGGCGGCGATCGAGCAGTACTTC.

In this sample, this clonotype turned up a few times. The genes are TRBV6-6 and TRBJ1-5; 12 nucleotides align to TRBD1. This CDR3 region has 16 residues. V lost 5 bases and J lost 2; bases outside the gene matches: 4. Germline-derived CDR1 and CDR2 are MNHNY and SVGAGI (reference sequence). CDR3 in amino acids: CASSPGQGAGNQPQHF. CDR3 sequence (DNA): TGTGCCAGCAGTCCGGGACAGGGGGCTGGCAATCAGCCCCAGCATTTT.

V gene TRBV19 combines with J gene TRBJ1-2; D ambiguous. Per germline, CDR1 LNHDA and CDR2 SQIVND (reference sequence). The CDR3 loop spans 13 amino acids. The V gene lost 7 bases and the J gene lost 5 bases, with 14 bases spanning the gap. This CDR3 is CASTAAGLYGYTF. The CDR3 coding sequence is TGTGCCAGTACCGCGGCCGGACTTTATGGCTACACCTTC.

The chain links TRBV19 to TRBJ1-1, with TRBD1 identical over 7 bases. After removal of 3 bases from V and 5 bases from J, the junction contained 15 bases not matched to a gene. CDR3 length equals 17 residues. The germline V gene has CDR1 LNHDA and CDR2 SQIVND (reference sequence). The CDR3 DNA reads TGTGCCAGTAGTATCAAGGTCTTCAGGGGGTCAGGAACTGAAGCTTTCTTT. This translates into CASSIKVFRGSGTEAFF.

On this clonotype itself: One end of the junction is discordant with germline, which a read error may explain. The chain carries TRBV3-1 and TRBJ2-1; 9 bases agree with TRBD2. Per the germline V gene, CDR1 is LGHDT and CDR2 is YNNKEL (reference sequence). The CDR3 is 18 residues long. CDR3 nucleotides: TGTGCCAGCAACCAAGATTTAGCGGGAGAGGTATCCTACAATGAGCAGTTCTTC. This gives the protein CASNQDLAGEVSYNEQFF.

This clonotype was recorded many times. V usage is TRBV10-3 and J usage is TRBJ2-5; 8 positions agree with TRBD1. Germline CDR1 reads ENHRY; CDR2 reads SYGVKD. The CDR3 sequence is 13 residues long. The ends lost 6 bases at V and 4 bases at J; junction bases unmatched: 4. The chain's CDR3 is CAIRLDRVETQYF. The DNA of the CDR3 is TGTGCCATCAGATTGGACAGGGTAGAGACCCAGTACTTC.

This chain joins TRBV2 and TRBJ2-2; 9 nucleotides agree with TRBD1. Per germline, CDR1 SNHLY and CDR2 FYNNEI. V shed 3 bases and J 7 bases; nucleotides not matched to a gene: 9. This CDR3 contains 16 residues. In DNA form, the CDR3 reads TGTGCCAGCAGTGAGGCCGGGACAGGGCTTAACGGGGAGCTGTTTTTT. Protein: CASSEAGTGLNGELFF.

The J gene is TRBJ2-7, the V gene TRBV20-1; D possibly corresponds to TRBD1 (6 bases). The CDR3 contains 14 residues. V was shortened by 4 bases and J by 2 bases, with 15 bases between the two germline ends. Germline CDR1 and CDR2: DFQATT and SNEGSKA (reference sequence). This chain's CDR3 is CSAKDRVMTYEQYF. For the CDR3, the DNA is TGCAGTGCTAAGGACAGAGTGATGACCTACGAGCAGTACTTC.

Only a few counts were recorded for this clonotype. The chain is built from TRBV13 and TRBJ2-5; 10 bases line up with TRBD2. With V trimmed by 3 bases and J by 5 bases, 9 bases remained unmatched. The CDR3 spans 16 residues. CDR1 PRHDT and CDR2 FYEKMQ come from the germline V gene (reference sequence). CDR3 protein: CASSFPSGGAGETQYF. The DNA of the CDR3 is TGTGCCAGCAGCTTCCCCAGCGGGGGGGCAGGGGAGACCCAGTACTTC.

The chain couples TRBV19 to TRBJ2-3, with D unclear. The germline V gene has CDR1 LNHDA and CDR2 SQIVND (reference sequence). This CDR3 is 13 amino acids long. Trimming stripped 7 bases from V and 2 bases from J, with 10 bases between. The CDR3 DNA sequence: TGTGCCAGTAAGAAACCAAACACAGATACGCAGTATTTT. Residues: CASKKPNTDTQYF.

This clonotype was found a few times. V and J are TRBV7-6 and TRBJ2-7; 11 bases match TRBD2. CDR3 length equals 16 residues. CDR1 and CDR2 (germline): SGHVS, FNYEAQ. Trimming took 1 base from V and 1 from J; bases not matched to a gene: 3. This chain's CDR3 is CASSLGGTSGSYEQYF. Here the CDR3 DNA reads TGTGCCAGCAGCTTAGGGGGGACTAGCGGATCCTACGAGCAGTACTTC.

The chain has TRBV6-6 and TRBJ2-7, with D tentatively TRBD1 (5 bases). Germline V gene data show CDR1 as MNHNY and CDR2 as SVGAGI (reference sequence). The CDR3 has 17 residues. Trimming took 0 bases from V and 4 from J, leaving 19 bases between them. The CDR3 spells CASSYSADTVTIYEQYF. DNA for the CDR3: TGTGCCAGCAGTTACTCGGCGGACACCGTTACGATTTACGAGCAGTACTTC.

This chain uses TRBV7-2 with TRBJ2-3, with TRBD1 matching 8 bases. The length of the CDR3 is 16 residues. Trimming took 4 bases from V and 5 from J; bases not matched to a gene: 11. The germline V gene encodes CDR1 SGHTA and CDR2 FQGNSA. The CDR3 sequence: CASSSITRDRKDTQYF. CDR3 in DNA: TGTGCCAGCAGCTCTATAACCAGGGACAGGAAAGATACGCAGTATTTT.

The chain links TRBV11-3 to TRBJ2-1, with D perhaps matching TRBD2 (6 bases). The germline V gene encodes CDR1 SGHNT and CDR2 YENEEA. The CDR3 length is 16 residues. V was shortened by 3 bases and J by 8 bases, with 20 bases between the two germline ends. In nucleotides, the CDR3 is TGTGCCAGCAGCTTCGAGGTGCTAGCGACGCCGCATGAGCAGTTCTTC. This translates into CASSFEVLATPHEQFF.

This clonotype was counted many times. The genes are TRBV30 and TRBJ1-1; unclear D gene. The V end lost 4 bases, the J end lost 7 bases, and 16 bases lay between the germline ends. The germline V gene encodes CDR1 GTSNPN and CDR2 SVGIG (reference sequence). The CDR3 runs 13 residues. The CDR3 protein is CAWTSRVGGEAFF. In DNA, the CDR3 is TGTGCCTGGACGAGCCGGGTCGGTGGTGAAGCTTTCTTT.

V usage is TRBV3-1 and J usage is TRBJ1-4, with 7 positions matching TRBD1. There are 15 residues in the CDR3. V lost 2 bases to trimming and J lost 8 bases; unmatched junction nucleotides: 8. Germline V gene sequence: CDR1 LGHDT, CDR2 YNNKEL (reference sequence). CDR3 loop: CASSQTGTATEKLFF. The DNA for the CDR3 is TGTGCCAGCAGCCAAACCGGGACAGCTACAGAAAAACTGTTTTTT.

As regards this clonotype: An end of the junction does not agree with germline; a read error may underlie this. The chain links TRBV2 to TRBJ2-7; D is unclear. Germline V gene sequence: CDR1 SNHLY, CDR2 FYNNEI. The CDR3 extends over 13 amino acids. The CDR3 sequence: CAISTLGDPEQYF. In nucleotides, the CDR3 is TGTGCCATCAGTACTCTTGGCGACCCCGAGCAGTACTTC.

In DNA form, the CDR3 reads TGCAGTGCTAGAGACCGGGAGCTTAACACCGGGGAGCTGTTTTTT. The encoded protein is CSARDRELNTGELFF. The V gene is TRBV20-1, the J gene TRBJ2-2; D is perhaps TRBD2 (6 bases). Germline V gene lookup returns CDR1 DFQATT and CDR2 SNEGSKA (reference sequence). CDR3 length: 15 residues. V was cut by 0 bases and J by 2 bases, with 10 bases left in between.

The chain carries TRBV7-3 and TRBJ2-3; D is perhaps TRBD1 or TRBD2 (6 bases each). The germline gives CDR1 SGHTA, CDR2 FQGTGA. V gave up 2 bases and J gave up 3 bases, with 12 bases separating them. The CDR3 extends over 15 amino acids. The CDR3 sequence is CASSLGGGNTDTQYF. CDR3 coding DNA: TGTGCCAGCAGCTTAGGGGGCGGGAATACAGATACGCAGTATTTT. Full variable domain (remainder filled in from reference TRBV7-3 and TRBJ2-3): GAGVSQTPSNKVTEKGKYVELRCDPISGHTALYWYRQSLGQGPEFLIYFQGTGAADDSGLPNDRFFAVRPEGSVSTLKIQRTERGDSAVYLCASSLGGGNTDTQYFGPGTRLTVL.